The present T cell receptor beta chain was sequenced within a study of beta chain features in type 1 diabetes. Notes on the study in general: Patients with Type 1 diabetes showed moderately but significantly shorter TCRB CDR3s in all four CD4+ subsets.

This clone has just a few counts. What it binds is unknown. Isolated RNA was reverse transcribed in full, so expressed TCRB transcripts were sequenced. For naive, central memory and regulatory T cell samples, reads averaged roughly 4 million. Only in-frame clones appear in the TCRdb table, and some are missing; sequencing was by immunoSEQ multiplex PCR. Among about 340,000 clones listed, roughly 14% were seen once. The material sequenced was naive CD4+ T cells from blood. The receptor was isolated from a woman aged 18-29 years with type 1 diabetes.

The CDR3, as DNA: TGTGCCAGCAGCTACCAGACTAGCGGGAGCACAGATACGCAGTATTTT. Amino acid sequence: CASSYQTSGSTDTQYF. The chain joins TRBV28 to TRBJ2-3, with 10 bases that match TRBD2. The CDR3 is made up of 16 amino acids. Germline V CDR1 and CDR2: MDHEN, SYDVKM. Trimming took 6 bases from V and 0 from J; bases not matched to a gene: 6. Full variable domain (remainder filled in from reference TRBV28 and TRBJ2-3): DVKVTQSSRYLVKRTGEKVFLECVQDMDHENMFWYRQDPGLGLRLIYFSYDVKMKEKGDIPEGYSVSREKKERFSLILESASTNQTSMYLCASSYQTSGSTDTQYFGPGTRLTVL.